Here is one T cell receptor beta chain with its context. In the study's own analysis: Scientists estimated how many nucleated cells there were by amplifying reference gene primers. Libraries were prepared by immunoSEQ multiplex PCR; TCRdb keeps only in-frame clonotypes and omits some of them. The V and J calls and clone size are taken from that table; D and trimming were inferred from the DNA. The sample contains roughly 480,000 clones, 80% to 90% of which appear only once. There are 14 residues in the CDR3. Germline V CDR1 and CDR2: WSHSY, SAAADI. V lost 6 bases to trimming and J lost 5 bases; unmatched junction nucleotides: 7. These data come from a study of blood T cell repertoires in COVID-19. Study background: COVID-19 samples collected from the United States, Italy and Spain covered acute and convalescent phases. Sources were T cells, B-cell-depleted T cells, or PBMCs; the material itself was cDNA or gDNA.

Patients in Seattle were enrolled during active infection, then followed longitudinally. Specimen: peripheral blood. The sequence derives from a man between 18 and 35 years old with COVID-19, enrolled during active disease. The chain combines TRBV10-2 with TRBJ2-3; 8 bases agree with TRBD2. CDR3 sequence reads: CASRTAGGGDTQYF. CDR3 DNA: TGCGCCAGCAGGACCGCGGGGGGAGGAGATACGCAGTATTTT.